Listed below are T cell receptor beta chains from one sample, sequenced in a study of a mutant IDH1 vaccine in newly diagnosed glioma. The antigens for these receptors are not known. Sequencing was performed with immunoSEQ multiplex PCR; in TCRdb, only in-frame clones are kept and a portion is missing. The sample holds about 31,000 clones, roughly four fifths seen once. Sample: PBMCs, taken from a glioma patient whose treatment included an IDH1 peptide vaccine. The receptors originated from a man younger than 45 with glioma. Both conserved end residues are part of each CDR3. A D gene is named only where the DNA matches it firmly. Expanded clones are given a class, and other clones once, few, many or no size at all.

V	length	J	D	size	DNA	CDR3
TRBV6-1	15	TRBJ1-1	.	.	TGTGCCAGCAGTCCCCACGTTTCTTTGAACACTGAAGCTTTCTTT	CASSPHVSLNTEAFF
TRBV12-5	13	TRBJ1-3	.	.	TGTGCTAGTGGCCCCGAGAATGGAAACACCATATATTTT	CASGPENGNTIYF
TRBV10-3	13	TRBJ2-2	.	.	TGTGCCATCAGTGTCGGCCTGGCCGGGGAGCTGTTTTTT	CAISVGLAGELFF
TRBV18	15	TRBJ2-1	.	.	TGTGCCAGCTCAGCGGGAACAGGGAGGGGCAATGAGCAGTTCTTC	CASSAGTGRGNEQFF
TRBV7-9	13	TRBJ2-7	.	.	TGTGCCAGCAGCTTAGAGGCCCCCTACGAGCAGTACTTC	CASSLEAPYEQYF
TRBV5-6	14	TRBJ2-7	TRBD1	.	TGTGCCAGCAGCTTGTCTGCAGGGGGCGACGAGCAGTACTTC	CASSLSAGGDEQYF
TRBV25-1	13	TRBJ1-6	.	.	TGTGCCAGCCACCGGGACATAACTTCACCCCTCCACTTT	CASHRDITSPLHF
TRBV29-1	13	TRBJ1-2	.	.	TGCAGCGTTGAACAGGGAGAGGAATATGGCTACACCTTC	CSVEQGEEYGYTF
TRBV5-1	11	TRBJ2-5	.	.	TGCGCCAGCAGCTGGGGGGAGACCCAGTACTTC	CASSWGETQYF
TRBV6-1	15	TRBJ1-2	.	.	TGTGCCAGCAGAACCCCGGGACACAGCCTATATGGCTACACCTTC	CASRTPGHSLYGYTF
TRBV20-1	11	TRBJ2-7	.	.	TGCAGTGCTAGAGCCAGAACGGTGCAGTACTTC	CSARARTVQYF
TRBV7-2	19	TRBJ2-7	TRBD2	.	TGTGCCAGCAGCTTAATCTCAACTAGCGGGACGATAAGCTCCTACGAGCAGTACTTC	CASSLISTSGTISSYEQYF
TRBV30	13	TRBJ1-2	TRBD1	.	TGTGCCTGGAGCCAGGGGGGCAGCTATGGCTACACCTTC	CAWSQGGSYGYTF
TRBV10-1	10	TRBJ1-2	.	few	TGCGCCAGGAACAGTGGCGGCTACACCTTC	CARNSGGYTF
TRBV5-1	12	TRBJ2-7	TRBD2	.	TGCGCCAGCACTAGCGGGAGCTCCGAGCAGTACTTC	CASTSGSSEQYF
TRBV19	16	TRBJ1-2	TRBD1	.	TGTGCCACCAACCCCCGATATGGCGACAGGGGAGGAGGCTACACCTTC	CATNPRYGDRGGGYTF
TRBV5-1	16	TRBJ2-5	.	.	TGCGCCAGCAGCCCTAGGGGGGCGGCTGGGCAAGAGACCCAGTACTTC	CASSPRGAAGQETQYF
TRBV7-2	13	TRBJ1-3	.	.	TGTGCCAGCAGCTCGCAGGCTGGAAACACCATATATTTT	CASSSQAGNTIYF
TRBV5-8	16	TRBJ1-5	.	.	TGTGCCAGCAGCTTGGACAGGAACAGGGAGAGCCAGCCCCAGCATTTT	CASSLDRNRESQPQHF
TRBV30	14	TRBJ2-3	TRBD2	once	TGTGCCCAGGGAACTAGCGGATACACAGATACGCAGTATTTT	CAQGTSGYTDTQYF
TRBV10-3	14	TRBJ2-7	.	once	TGTGCCATCAGTACCGGGACGGCTGCCTACGAGCAGTACTTC	CAISTGTAAYEQYF
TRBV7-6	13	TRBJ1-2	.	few	TGTGCCAGCAGCCTAGACAGCAACTATGGCTACACCTTC	CASSLDSNYGYTF
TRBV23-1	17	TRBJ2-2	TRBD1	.	TGCGCCAGCAGTCACCCCTGGGACAGGGACAAGGCCGGGGAGCTGTTTTTT	CASSHPWDRDKAGELFF
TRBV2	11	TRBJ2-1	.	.	TGTGCCAGCAGTGCTTGGGATGAGCAGTTCTTC	CASSAWDEQFF
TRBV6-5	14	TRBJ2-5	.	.	TGTGCCAGCAGTTATGGACAGAGCCGAGTGACCCAGTACTTC	CASSYGQSRVTQYF
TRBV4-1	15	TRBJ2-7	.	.	TGCGCCAGCAGCCAAGATGGGCCTGGTCACTACGAGCAGTACTTC	CASSQDGPGHYEQYF
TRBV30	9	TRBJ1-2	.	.	TGTGCCTGGAGAGATGGCTACACCTTC	CAWRDGYTF
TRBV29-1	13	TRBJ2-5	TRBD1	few	TGCAGCGAATACAGGGGGCAGGGGGAGACCCAGTACTTC	CSEYRGQGETQYF
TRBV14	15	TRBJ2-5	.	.	TGTGCCAGCAGCCAAGCAGCAGTAACAAGAGAAACCCAGTACTTC	CASSQAAVTRETQYF
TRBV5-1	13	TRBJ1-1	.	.	TGCGCCAGCAGCCATACCCCGGGGGCTGAAGCTTTCTTT	CASSHTPGAEAFF
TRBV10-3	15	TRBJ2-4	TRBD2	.	TGTGCCATCAGTGCAGTTAGCGGGACCAAAAACATTCAGTACTTC	CAISAVSGTKNIQYF
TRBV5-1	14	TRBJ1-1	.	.	TGCGCCAGCAGCTCGGGGCCTCCGGGTAGTGAAGCTTTCTTT	CASSSGPPGSEAFF
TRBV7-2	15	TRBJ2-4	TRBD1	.	TGTGCCAGCAGCTTAAGAGGAACAGGGGCGGACATTCAGTACTTC	CASSLRGTGADIQYF
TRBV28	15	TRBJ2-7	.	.	TGTGCCAGCAGTTTCCCCGACAGTACGAATTACGAGCAGTACTTC	CASSFPDSTNYEQYF
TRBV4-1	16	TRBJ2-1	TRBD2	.	TGCGCCAGCAGCCCGACCGGGACTAGCGGCCCAGGGGGCCAGTTCTTC	CASSPTGTSGPGGQFF
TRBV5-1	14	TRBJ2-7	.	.	TGCGCCAGCAGCCGGGTATTAGCCGGCCACGAGCAGTACTTC	CASSRVLAGHEQYF
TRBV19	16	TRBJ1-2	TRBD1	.	TGTGCCAGTAGTATGAGGGGGCCAGGACAGGGCTATGGCTACACCTTC	CASSMRGPGQGYGYTF
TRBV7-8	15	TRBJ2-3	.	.	TGTGCCAGCAGCTTAGCCCATGGTTCGACAGATACGCAGTATTTT	CASSLAHGSTDTQYF
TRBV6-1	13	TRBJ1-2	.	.	TGTGCCAGCAGTGAAGGTCTCCTGAGAAGCTACACCTTC	CASSEGLLRSYTF
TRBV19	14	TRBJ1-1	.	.	TGTGCCAGTACCGGGCGCTCTCGTCACACTGAAGCTTTCTTT	CASTGRSRHTEAFF
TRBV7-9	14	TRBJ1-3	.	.	TGTGCCAGCAGCCCGCCGGGCCTTGGAAACACCATATATTTT	CASSPPGLGNTIYF
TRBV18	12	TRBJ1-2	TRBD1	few	TGTGCCAGTACAGGGGACGACTATGGCTACACCTTC	CASTGDDYGYTF
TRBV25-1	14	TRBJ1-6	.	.	TGTGCCAGCAGTGAATTGTTGGGGAATTCACCCCTCCACTTT	CASSELLGNSPLHF
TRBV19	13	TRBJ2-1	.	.	TGTGCCAGTAAGGCTATTCTCTACAATGAGCAGTTCTTC	CASKAILYNEQFF
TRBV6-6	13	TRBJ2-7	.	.	TGTGCCAGCACGGTTAGCCGGGCCGGAGAGCAGTACTTC	CASTVSRAGEQYF
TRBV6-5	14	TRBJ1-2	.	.	TGTGCCAGCAGTTCCTCGGGGAAGGGGGATGGCTACACCTTC	CASSSSGKGDGYTF